Listed below are T cell receptor beta chains from one sample, sequenced in a study of naive and memory T cell subsets. MiXCR, applied by TCRdb to the 5' RACE reads, yields one record per CDR3 protein. The sample has 55,000 to 65,000 distinct CDR3 sequences; more than 6.5% are singletons. These receptor sequences come from a female donor in good health. The CDR3 runs from the conserved cysteine through the conserved F or W. A D gene is named only where the DNA matches it firmly. Clone size is stated in some rows and not others, as once, few, many or a class when expanded.

v_gene	d_gene	abundance	j_gene	CDR3nt	CDR3aa
TRBV6-2/TRBV6-3	-	-	TRBJ1-4	TGTGCCAGCAACACCCGGGCCGAGAATGAAAAACTGTTTTTT	CASNTRAENEKLFF
TRBV7-9	TRBD1	few	TRBJ2-2	TGTGCCAGCAGGGCGGACAGGGCGGCCGGGGAGCTGTTTTTT	CASRADRAAGELFF
TRBV28	-	many	TRBJ1-5	TGTGCCAGCAATCTTGACTCGGACCTGGCATATAGCAATCAGCCCCAGCATTTT	CASNLDSDLAYSNQPQHF
TRBV20-1	-	-	TRBJ2-5	TGCAGTGCTAGAGGGGCGAAGGGGGGCCCCCAAGAGACCCAGTACTTC	CSARGAKGGPQETQYF
TRBV15	-	-	TRBJ2-1	TGTGCCACCAGCCGCGAACAGCAGGACAGTTCCAATGAGCAGTTCTTC	CATSREQQDSSNEQFF
TRBV29-1	-	medium-sized	TRBJ1-1	TGCAGCGTTGGGGGTCATTCTTCCAACACTGAAGCTTTCTTT	CSVGGHSSNTEAFF
TRBV28	-	few	TRBJ2-7	TGTGCCAGCAGTTTGTTTCAGGGATACTACGAGCAGTACTTC	CASSLFQGYYEQYF
TRBV7-3	-	few	TRBJ2-1	TGTGCCAGCAGCGGAGGGGGGAGGTCCTACAATGAGCAGTTCTTC	CASSGGGRSYNEQFF
TRBV5-4	-	-	TRBJ2-3	TGTGCCAGCAGCACGACTGGGGGTGCAGATACGCAGTATTTT	CASSTTGGADTQYF
TRBV6-5	TRBD2	few	TRBJ2-7	TGTGCCAGCAGTCCCGATAGCGGGGAGGCCTACGAGCAGTACTTC	CASSPDSGEAYEQYF
TRBV19	TRBD2	-	TRBJ2-1	TGTGCCAGTAGTTTATCCATGGCTAGCGGGTTCTACAATGAGCAGTTCTTC	CASSLSMASGFYNEQFF
TRBV13	-	many	TRBJ1-1	TGTGCCAGCAGTTACTTGGGCAGAGACACTGAAGCTTTCTTT	CASSYLGRDTEAFF
TRBV20-1	-	many	TRBJ2-1	TGCAGTGCTAGCGGGTGGACTGGAAGCAATGAGCAGTTCTTC	CSASGWTGSNEQFF
TRBV6-5	-	few	TRBJ1-1	TGTGCCAGCAGTTACTCGGCCTTAGCCAACGAAGCTTTCTTT	CASSYSALANEAFF
TRBV6-1	-	few	TRBJ1-5	TGTGCCAGCAGTGATGCGGGCAGATATCAGCCCCAGCATTTT	CASSDAGRYQPQHF
TRBV12-3/TRBV12-4	-	-	TRBJ1-4	TGTGCCAGCAGCCTCCGTGGAGACTATAATGAAAAACTGTTTTTT	CASSLRGDYNEKLFF
TRBV27	-	many	TRBJ1-1	TGTGCCAGCAGTGCGCAGGGACCTATGAACACTGAAGCTTTCTTT	CASSAQGPMNTEAFF
TRBV5-6	-	many	TRBJ1-5	TGTGCCAGCAGCTCGGGCGGGGTGTATAGCAATCAGCCCCAGCATTTT	CASSSGGVYSNQPQHF